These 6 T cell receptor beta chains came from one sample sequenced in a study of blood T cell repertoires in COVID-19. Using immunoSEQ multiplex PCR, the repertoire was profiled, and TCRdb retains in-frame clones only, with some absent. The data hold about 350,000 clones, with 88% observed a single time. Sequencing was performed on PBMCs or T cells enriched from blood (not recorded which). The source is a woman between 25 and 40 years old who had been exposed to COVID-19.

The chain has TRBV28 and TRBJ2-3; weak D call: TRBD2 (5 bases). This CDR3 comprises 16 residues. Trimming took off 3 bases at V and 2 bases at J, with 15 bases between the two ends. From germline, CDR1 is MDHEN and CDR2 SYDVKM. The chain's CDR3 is CASSFGETSNTDTQYF. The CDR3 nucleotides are TGTGCCAGCAGTTTTGGGGAGACATCGAACACAGATACGCAGTATTTT.

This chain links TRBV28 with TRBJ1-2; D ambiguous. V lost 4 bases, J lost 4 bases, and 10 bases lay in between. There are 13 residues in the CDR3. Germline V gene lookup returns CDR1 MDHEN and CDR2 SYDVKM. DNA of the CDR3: TGTGCCAGCAGTTGGGCCCTATCCTATGGCTACACCTTC. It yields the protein CASSWALSYGYTF.

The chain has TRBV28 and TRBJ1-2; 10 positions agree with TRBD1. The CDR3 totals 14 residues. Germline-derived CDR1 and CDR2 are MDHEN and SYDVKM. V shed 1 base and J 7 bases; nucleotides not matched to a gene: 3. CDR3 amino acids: CASSLLRTGGGYTF. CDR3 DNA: TGTGCCAGCAGTTTATTACGGACAGGGGGTGGCTACACCTTC.

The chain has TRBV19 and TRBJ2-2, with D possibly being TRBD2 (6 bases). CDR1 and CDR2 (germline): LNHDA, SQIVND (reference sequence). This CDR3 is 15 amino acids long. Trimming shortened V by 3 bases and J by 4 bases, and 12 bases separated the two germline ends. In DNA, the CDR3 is TGTGCCAGTAGTATCGGGAGTGCGAGCACCGGGGAGCTGTTTTTT. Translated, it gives CASSIGSASTGELFF.

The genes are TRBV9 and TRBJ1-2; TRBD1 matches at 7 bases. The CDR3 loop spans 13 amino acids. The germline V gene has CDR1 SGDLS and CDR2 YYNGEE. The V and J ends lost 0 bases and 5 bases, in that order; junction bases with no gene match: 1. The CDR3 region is CASSVARGYGYTF. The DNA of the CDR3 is TGTGCCAGCAGCGTAGCCAGGGGGTATGGCTACACCTTC.

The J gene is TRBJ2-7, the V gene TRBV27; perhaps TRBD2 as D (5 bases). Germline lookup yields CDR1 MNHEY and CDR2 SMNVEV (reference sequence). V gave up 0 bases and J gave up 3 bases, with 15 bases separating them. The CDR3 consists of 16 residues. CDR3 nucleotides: TGTGCCAGCAGTTTATCCCTCCGGGGAATCAGCTACGAGCAGTACTTC. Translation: CASSLSLRGISYEQYF.